This TCR beta chain was identified during a study of T cell responses to AZD1222 COVID-19 vaccine. Study overall: Pooling of second doses given at about 4 or about 12 weeks was done.

General study points: White British ancestry dominated among donors, who included more females, and clonal diversity was possibly underestimated. Regions 160-218 and 743-854 dominated among vaccine-associated CD4 TCRs spanning spike. Spike-specific TCR breadth rose after two AZD1222 doses, and depth rose as well.

The germline CDR1 and CDR2 sequences are MNHEY and SVGAGI. The CDR3 covers 14 residues. V was shortened by 8 bases and J by 0 bases, with 11 bases between the two germline ends. In regard to this clone: Its target is unknown.

The assay was immunoSEQ multiplex PCR, and TCRdb's table has in-frame clones only and misses some. The table shows 100,000 to 150,000 clones, with roughly 84% occurring only once. This clonotype originated in an adult in good health. This chain joins TRBV6-5 and TRBJ1-3; a possible D gene is TRBD1 (5 bases). The material sequenced was peripheral blood, taken on day 0 of AZD1222 vaccination. CDR3 sequence (DNA): TGTGCCAGCGCATCGGGGCACTCTGGAAACACCATATATTTT. Protein: CASASGHSGNTIYF.